This T cell receptor beta chain was recovered during a study of blood T cell repertoires in COVID-19. Germline V gene data show CDR1 as SGHNT and CDR2 as YYREEE (reference sequence). The CDR3 sequence is 16 residues long. J was trimmed by 1 base and V by 4 bases; bases with no gene match: 4. TCRdb keeps only in-frame clones here, not all; method: immunoSEQ multiplex PCR. The sample yields 250,000 to 350,000 clones, approximately 92% seen once. The V gene is TRBV5-4, the J gene TRBJ2-3; 12 nucleotides align to TRBD2. The TCR was taken from a woman aged 30 to 39 who had recovered from COVID-19. What was sequenced was PBMCs or T cells enriched from blood (not recorded which). The CDR3 is CASSGWTSGGTDTQYF. The CDR3 DNA sequence: TGTGCCAGCAGCGGATGGACTAGCGGGGGCACAGATACGCAGTATTTT.